This TCR beta chain was obtained from a study of a mutant IDH1 vaccine in newly diagnosed glioma. Libraries were prepared by immunoSEQ multiplex PCR; TCRdb keeps only in-frame clonotypes and omits some of them. Counted here are 38,000 or so clones, 75% to 90% occurring once; the ten biggest clones make up roughly 16%. Details on this clone: No antigen is known for it.

The time point: week 11, during vaccination. The investigators gave 300 ug of mutant IDH1 20-mer peptide in each vaccine dose, together with topical imiquimod. The sample consisted of peripheral blood mononuclear cells (PBMCs), taken from a glioma patient whose treatment included an IDH1 peptide vaccine. This clonotype was sampled from a woman aged 30 to 39 with glioma. Some clones in this sample may be carry-over from other donors' samples.

CDR3 sequence (DNA): TGTGCCAGCAGCTCTGGCCGCTACGAGCAGTACTTC. Protein sequence: CASSSGRYEQYF. The genes are TRBV5-4 and TRBJ2-7, with D unclear. CDR1 and CDR2 from the germline V gene are SGHNT and YYREEE (reference sequence). The CDR3 contains 12 residues. V lost 3 bases, J lost 3 bases, and 7 bases lay in between.